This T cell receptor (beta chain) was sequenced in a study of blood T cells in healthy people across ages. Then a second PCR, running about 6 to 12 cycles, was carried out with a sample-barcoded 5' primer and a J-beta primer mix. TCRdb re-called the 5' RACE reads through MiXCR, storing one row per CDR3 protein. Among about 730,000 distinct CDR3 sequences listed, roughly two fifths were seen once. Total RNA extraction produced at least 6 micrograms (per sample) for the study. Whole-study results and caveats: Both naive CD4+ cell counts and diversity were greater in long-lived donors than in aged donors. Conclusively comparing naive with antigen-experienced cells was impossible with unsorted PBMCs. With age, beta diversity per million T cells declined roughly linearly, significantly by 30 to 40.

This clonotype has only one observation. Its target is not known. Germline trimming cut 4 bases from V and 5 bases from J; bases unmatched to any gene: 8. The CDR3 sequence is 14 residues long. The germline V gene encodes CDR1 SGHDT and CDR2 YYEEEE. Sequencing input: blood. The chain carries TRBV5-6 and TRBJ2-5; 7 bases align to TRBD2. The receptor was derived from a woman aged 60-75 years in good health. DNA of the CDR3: TGTGCCAGCAGCGTTGGGGCGGGGGTTGAGACCCAGTACTTC. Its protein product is CASSVGAGVETQYF.